This is a list of T cell receptor beta chains from one sample in a study of blood T cells in healthy people across ages. Each CDR3 protein is one row after TCRdb ran MiXCR on the 5' RACE reads. The sample holds about a million distinct CDR3 sequences; 35% to 40% are singletons and the top ten take around 13%. The material sequenced was blood. Receptors originate from a man aged 18 to 35 in good health. The CDR3 runs from the conserved cysteine through the conserved F or W. Each record gives: J gene, clone size, D gene, V gene, CDR3 protein, CDR3 DNA. D genes are given only for firm matches. Clone size, where shown, is once, few, many, or a class for clones that have expanded.

TRBJ1-2 | few | NA | TRBV12-3/TRBV12-4 | CATESGRGGGYTF | TGTGCCACCGAATCGGGCAGGGGCGGTGGCTACACCTTC
TRBJ1-1 | NA | NA | TRBV20-1 | CSASRGENTEAFF | TGCAGTGCTTCCAGGGGTGAGAACACTGAAGCTTTCTTT
TRBJ2-2 | few | TRBD2 | TRBV20-1 | CSARVAGDTGELFF | TGCAGTGCTAGAGTAGCGGGGGACACCGGGGAGCTGTTTTTT
TRBJ2-3 | many | NA | TRBV6-2/TRBV6-3 | CASSWVSINGDTQYF | TGTGCCAGCAGTTGGGTGTCGATTAATGGGGATACGCAGTATTTT
TRBJ2-7 | NA | NA | TRBV7-2 | CASSPVSPYEQYF | TGTGCCAGCAGCCCGGTTTCCCCCTACGAGCAGTACTTC
TRBJ1-4 | NA | NA | TRBV20-1 | CSATQTSYEKLFF | TGCAGTGCTACCCAGACATCTTATGAAAAACTGTTTTTT
TRBJ1-1 | NA | NA | TRBV12-3/TRBV12-4 | CASSPQGPSTEAFF | TGTGCCAGCAGTCCCCAGGGACCGAGCACTGAAGCTTTCTTT
TRBJ2-3 | NA | TRBD2 | TRBV7-6 | CASSLWTLTRGWGTDTQYF | TGTGCCAGCAGCTTATGGACGCTGACGCGGGGGTGGGGCACAGATACGCAGTATTTT
TRBJ2-5 | many | NA | TRBV5-1 | CASSLGVYSGRAWETQYF | TGCGCCAGCAGCTTGGGAGTATACAGCGGTCGGGCTTGGGAGACCCAGTACTTC
TRBJ1-2 | few | NA | TRBV12-3/TRBV12-4 | CASSPDSGNPYGYTF | TGTGCCAGCAGTCCGGACAGCGGAAACCCCTATGGCTACACCTTC
TRBJ2-6 | NA | NA | TRBV6-1 | CASSEHMTLPGANVLTF | TGTGCCAGCAGTGAGCACATGACATTACCCGGGGCCAACGTCCTGACTTTC
TRBJ1-2 | NA | NA | TRBV7-2 | CVSSPRRTNYGYTF | TGTGTCAGCAGCCCAAGGCGGACAAACTATGGCTACACCTTC
TRBJ2-1 | NA | NA | TRBV29-1 | CSVELGRGIPEQFF | TGCAGCGTTGAACTTGGCAGGGGAATACCGGAGCAGTTCTTC
TRBJ2-3 | few | TRBD1 | TRBV27 | CASTHRQGLDTQYF | TGTGCCAGCACCCATCGACAGGGTTTAGATACGCAGTATTTT
TRBJ1-6 | NA | TRBD1 | TRBV10-3 | CAIGGTANSPLHF | TGTGCCATAGGCGGGACAGCAAATTCACCCCTCCACTTT
TRBJ2-7 | NA | TRBD1 | TRBV7-9 | CASSSYRGQGNDEQYF | TGTGCCAGCAGCTCCTATAGGGGACAGGGAAATGACGAGCAGTACTTC
TRBJ2-3 | NA | NA | TRBV7-2 | CASRQSSADTQYF | TGTGCCAGCCGTCAAAGCTCGGCGGATACGCAGTATTTT
TRBJ2-3 | many | NA | TRBV29-1 | CSVEPTPGTQYF | TGCAGCGTTGAACCGACTCCCGGTACGCAGTATTTT
TRBJ2-7 | NA | NA | TRBV9 | CASSQDTGTSYEQYF | TGTGCCAGCAGCCAAGATACCGGGACCTCCTACGAGCAGTACTTC
TRBJ1-1 | NA | NA | TRBV20-1 | CSATTQVLNTEAFF | TGCAGTGCAACCACGCAGGTGCTGAACACTGAAGCTTTCTTT
TRBJ1-1 | once | NA | TRBV29-1 | CSVQPGYTEAFF | TGCAGCGTGCAGCCAGGCTACACTGAAGCTTTCTTT
TRBJ2-7 | few | NA | TRBV5-1 | CASSVRGRPYEQYF | TGCGCCAGCAGCGTTCGGGGTCGACCCTACGAGCAGTACTTC
TRBJ1-3 | NA | NA | TRBV12-3/TRBV12-4 | CASSSRDSPSGNTIYF | TGTGCCAGCAGTTCCCGCGACAGCCCCTCTGGAAACACCATATATTTT
TRBJ1-5 | NA | TRBD1 | TRBV2 | CASSVDRVVGQPQHF | TGTGCCAGCAGTGTGGACAGGGTAGTTGGTCAGCCCCAGCATTTT